This passage covers 2 T cell receptor beta chains from one sample sequenced in a study of blood T cell repertoires in COVID-19. Profiling relied on immunoSEQ multiplex PCR, and the TCRdb table lists in-frame clones only, not all of them. The table lists 65,000 to 85,000 clones, around 80% of them singletons. The sequenced sample consisted of peripheral blood. These receptors were taken from a man aged 50 to 60 with active COVID-19.

This rearrangement joins TRBV12-3 or TRBV12-4 to TRBJ2-5, with TRBD2 identical over 8 bases. J was trimmed by 5 bases and V by 6 bases; bases with no gene match: 5. The CDR3 is 13 residues long. CDR3 in DNA: TGTGCCAGCAGGCGGGGGGCAGGGGAGACCCAGTACTTC. This codes for CASRRGAGETQYF.

The DNA of the CDR3 is TGTGCCACCAGGGGCTCGGGGCAGCCCCAGCATTTT. Amino acids: CATRGSGQPQHF. The chain employs TRBV28 and TRBJ1-5; possibly TRBD1 for D (6 bases). The V end lost 10 bases, the J end lost 7 bases, and 14 bases lay between the germline ends. This CDR3 has 12 amino acids. Germline V gives CDR1 MDHEN, CDR2 SYDVKM.